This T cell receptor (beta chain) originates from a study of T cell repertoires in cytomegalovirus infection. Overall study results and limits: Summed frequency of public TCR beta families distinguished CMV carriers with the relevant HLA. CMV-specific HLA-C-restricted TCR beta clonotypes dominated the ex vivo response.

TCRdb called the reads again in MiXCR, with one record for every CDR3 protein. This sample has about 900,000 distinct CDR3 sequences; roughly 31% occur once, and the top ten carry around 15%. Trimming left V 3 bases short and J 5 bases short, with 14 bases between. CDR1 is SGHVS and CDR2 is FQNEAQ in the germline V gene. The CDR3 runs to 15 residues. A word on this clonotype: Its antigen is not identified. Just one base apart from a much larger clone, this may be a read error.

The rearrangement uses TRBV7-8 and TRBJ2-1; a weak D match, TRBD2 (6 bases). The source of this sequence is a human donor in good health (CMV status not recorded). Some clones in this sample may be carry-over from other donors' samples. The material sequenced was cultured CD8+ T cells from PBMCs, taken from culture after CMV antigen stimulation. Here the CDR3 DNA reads TGTGCCAGCAGCTTGTACAAAGGGACTCACAATGAGCAGTTCTTC. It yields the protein CASSLYKGTHNEQFF.